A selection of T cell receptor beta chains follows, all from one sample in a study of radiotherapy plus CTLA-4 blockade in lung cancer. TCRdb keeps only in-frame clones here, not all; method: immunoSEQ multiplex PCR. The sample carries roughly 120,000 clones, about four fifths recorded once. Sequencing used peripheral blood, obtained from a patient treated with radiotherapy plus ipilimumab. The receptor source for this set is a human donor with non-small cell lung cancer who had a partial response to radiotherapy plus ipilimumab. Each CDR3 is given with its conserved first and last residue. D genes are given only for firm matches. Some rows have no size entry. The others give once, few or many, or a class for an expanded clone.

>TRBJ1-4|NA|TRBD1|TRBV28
TGTGCCAGCAGTGAGACAGGGGAGAGTAAAAAACTGTTTTTT
CASSETGESKKLFF
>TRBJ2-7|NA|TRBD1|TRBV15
TGTGCCACCAGCAGGCGACCGGGACAGAGCTCCTACGAGCAGTACTTC
CATSRRPGQSSYEQYF
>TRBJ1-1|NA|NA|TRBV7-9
TGTGCCAGCAGCTCTAGCCGGAGGGCAGTGAACACTGAAGCTTTCTTT
CASSSSRRAVNTEAFF
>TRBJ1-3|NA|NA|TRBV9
TGTGCCAGCAGCGTAGGGCCAGGAAACACCATATATTTT
CASSVGPGNTIYF
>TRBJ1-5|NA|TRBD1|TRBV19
TGTGCCAGTAGTATAGTCACAGGGGGCGTTTCGGGAAATCAGCCCCAGCATTTT
CASSIVTGGVSGNQPQHF
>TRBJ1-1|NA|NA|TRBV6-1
TGTGCCAGCACCAAGGTGGAGATGACTGAAGCTTTCTTT
CASTKVEMTEAFF
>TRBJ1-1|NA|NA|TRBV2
TGTGCCAGCATCCGCGGGGTAAGAAACACTGAAGCTTTCTTT
CASIRGVRNTEAFF
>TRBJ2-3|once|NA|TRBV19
TGTGCCAGTAGTCTTTGGACTGCCGCTAGCACAGATACGCAGTATTTT
CASSLWTAASTDTQYF
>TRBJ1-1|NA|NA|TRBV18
TGTGCCAGCTCACCAGCGGGTCTTGAAGCTTTCTTT
CASSPAGLEAFF
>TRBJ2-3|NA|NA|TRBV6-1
TGTGCCAGCATTTTAGGGGGGGTAGTAGATACGCAGTATTTT
CASILGGVVDTQYF
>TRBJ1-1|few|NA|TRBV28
TGTGCCACCATAAACCCAGGGCACACTGAAGCTTTCTTT
CATINPGHTEAFF
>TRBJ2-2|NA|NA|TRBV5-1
TGCGCCAGCAGCTTGGTTTTAGACACCGGGGAGCTGTTTTTT
CASSLVLDTGELFF